The 2 T cell receptor beta chains presented below share a single source sample, sequenced in a study of cytomegalovirus exposure and HLA in healthy donors. The PCR ran on 60 Vbeta and 13 Jbeta primers. The table came from immunoSEQ multiplex PCR; TCRdb's copy has only in-frame clones and leaves some out. In the table there are some 130,000 clones, 73% of which are singletons. The specimen was PBMCs. The receptor set was obtained from a woman aged 35 to 49 in good health and CMV-seronegative.

This chain links TRBV14 with TRBJ2-7; tentative D call: TRBD1 (6 bases). Trimming pared 0 bases from V and 4 bases from J, leaving 16 bases between. CDR1 and CDR2 (germline): SGHDN, FVKESK. This CDR3 comprises 16 residues. This CDR3 is CASSQDLPGDGYEQYV. The CDR3 bases are TGTGCCAGCAGCCAAGATTTGCCAGGGGACGGGTACGAGCAGTACGTC.

The rearrangement links TRBV4-1 to TRBJ2-7; D is ambiguous. The CDR3 covers 15 residues. Germline CDR1 MGHRA, CDR2 YSYEKL. The V end was cut by 4 bases, the J end by 0 bases, with 13 bases between. As DNA, the CDR3 is TGCGCCAGCAGCCCATCTGCTTATAGCTCCTACGAGCAGTACGTC. Translating it yields CASSPSAYSSYEQYV.